These T cell receptor beta chains were read from a single sample in a study of blood T cell repertoires in COVID-19. Sequencing used immunoSEQ multiplex PCR; TCRdb keeps in-frame clones, though not all of them. There are 280,000 or so clones in the sample; approximately 90% occur only once, and under 8% lies in the top ten. Sequencing was carried out using peripheral blood. The receptors were gathered from a woman aged 25 to 45 who had recovered from COVID-19. CDR3s include the opening cysteine and the closing phenylalanine or tryptophan. A D gene is named only where the DNA matches it firmly. The size entry is marked missing in some rows and otherwise reads once, few, many or a size class.

clone_size | j_call | d_call | v_call | cdr3_aa | cdr3_nt
- | TRBJ1-2 | - | TRBV7-9 | CASSNLGGDYGYTF | TGTGCCAGCAGCAACCTCGGGGGGGACTATGGCTACACCTTC
- | TRBJ2-5 | TRBD2 | TRBV9 | CASSVGLAGRETQYF | TGTGCCAGCAGCGTCGGACTAGCGGGGCGAGAGACCCAGTACTTC
- | TRBJ1-2 | - | TRBV5-6 | CASSPNFVTETYGYTF | TGTGCCAGCAGCCCCAATTTCGTAACTGAAACCTATGGCTACACCTTC
- | TRBJ2-5 | TRBD2 | TRBV3-1/TRBV3-2 | CASSQDWVGEGLAGGLKETQYF | TGTGCCAGCAGCCAAGACTGGGTTGGCGAAGGACTAGCGGGGGGGCTCAAGGAGACCCAGTACTTC
- | TRBJ1-2 | TRBD1 | TRBV3-1/TRBV3-2 | CASTPGQTDYGYTF | TGTGCCAGCACCCCGGGACAGACTGACTATGGCTACACCTTC
- | TRBJ1-1 | TRBD1 | TRBV30 | CAGDRDSSTEAFF | TGTGCCGGGGACAGGGATAGTAGCACTGAAGCTTTCTTT
- | TRBJ2-3 | TRBD2 | TRBV7-2 | CASSSGGTTDTQYF | TGTGCCAGCAGTTCGGGGGGGACCACAGATACGCAGTATTTT
- | TRBJ2-7 | TRBD2 | TRBV7-3 | CASSLTRGSYEQYF | TGTGCCAGCAGCTTAACGCGGGGGTCCTACGAGCAGTACTTC
- | TRBJ1-1 | - | TRBV2 | CASSKDRNTEAFF | TGTGCCAGCAGTAAAGACAGAAACACTGAAGCTTTCTTT
- | TRBJ2-1 | - | TRBV30 | CAWEGGIDNEQFF | TGTGCCTGGGAGGGGGGGATTGACAATGAGCAGTTCTTC
- | TRBJ2-3 | - | TRBV28 | CASSLRLLVSTDTQYF | TGTGCCAGCAGTTTGAGACTATTAGTAAGCACAGATACGCAGTATTTT
- | TRBJ2-7 | - | TRBV3-1/TRBV3-2 | CASSLASDYEQYF | TGTGCCAGCAGTCTAGCTAGCGATTACGAGCAGTACTTC
- | TRBJ2-7 | - | TRBV25-1 | CASSAVSKGNGQYF | TGTGCCAGCAGTGCCGTGAGCAAGGGGAACGGGCAGTACTTC
- | TRBJ1-5 | TRBD1 | TRBV30 | CAWSDRGNQPQHF | TGTGCCTGGAGTGACAGGGGTAATCAGCCCCAGCATTTT
- | TRBJ1-3 | - | TRBV11-2 | CASSLEWAGLSGNTIYF | TGTGCCAGCAGCTTAGAGTGGGCAGGCCTCTCTGGAAACACCATATATTTT
- | TRBJ1-4 | - | TRBV9 | CASSPTNSPNEKLFF | TGTGCCAGCAGCCCGACGAACAGTCCTAATGAAAAACTGTTTTTT
- | TRBJ1-1 | TRBD1 | TRBV19 | CASRGQGEGTEAFF | TGTGCCAGTAGGGGACAGGGGGAGGGCACTGAAGCTTTCTTT
- | TRBJ2-2 | TRBD2 | TRBV6-5 | CASRREGANTGELFF | TGTGCCAGCAGGAGGGAGGGCGCGAACACCGGGGAGCTGTTTTTT
- | TRBJ1-1 | - | TRBV19 | CASSTKGGPPEAFF | TGTGCCAGTAGTACTAAGGGGGGGCCCCCTGAAGCTTTCTTT
- | TRBJ2-2 | - | TRBV2 | CASRVDRKGTGELFF | TGTGCCAGCAGAGTAGACAGGAAGGGAACCGGGGAGCTGTTTTTT
- | TRBJ1-1 | - | TRBV4-1 | CASSRTDEMNTEAFF | TGCGCCAGCAGCCGGACAGATGAAATGAACACTGAAGCTTTCTTT
- | TRBJ2-7 | - | TRBV7-9 | CASSRENSYEQYF | TGTGCCAGCAGCCGGGAAAACTCCTACGAGCAGTACTTC
- | TRBJ2-7 | TRBD1 | TRBV28 | CASSVGTGGEQYF | TGTGCCAGCAGTGTCGGGACAGGAGGCGAGCAGTACTTC
- | TRBJ2-3 | TRBD2 | TRBV7-2 | CASSLGKRAGEPTDTQYF | TGTGCCAGCAGCTTAGGGAAGCGAGCGGGGGAACCCACAGATACGCAGTATTTT
once | TRBJ2-7 | TRBD1 | TRBV12-3/TRBV12-4 | CASQTGGYEQYF | TGTGCCAGCCAAACAGGGGGCTACGAGCAGTACTTC
- | TRBJ2-4 | - | TRBV7-9 | CASSQQGKAKNIQYF | TGTGCCAGCAGCCAACAGGGTAAAGCCAAAAACATTCAGTACTTC
- | TRBJ1-1 | - | TRBV5-6 | CASSWYPPRDTEAFF | TGTGCCAGCAGCTGGTACCCACCTCGGGACACTGAAGCTTTCTTT
- | TRBJ1-4 | - | TRBV3-1/TRBV3-2 | CASSRPGGAGEKLFF | TGTGCCAGCAGCCGCCCGGGGGGGGCAGGGGAAAAACTGTTTTTT
- | TRBJ1-6 | TRBD1 | TRBV5-4 | CASSLVDRGKIYNSPLHF | TGTGCCAGCAGCTTGGTTGACAGGGGAAAAATCTATAATTCACCCCTCCACTTT
- | TRBJ1-6 | TRBD1 | TRBV15 | CATSNDRDISPLHF | TGTGCCACCAGCAATGACAGGGATATCTCACCCCTCCACTTT
- | TRBJ2-5 | - | TRBV21-1 | CASILRDREGEQETQYF | TGTGCCAGCATTCTCCGGGACAGGGAGGGGGAACAAGAGACCCAGTACTTC
- | TRBJ1-1 | - | TRBV5-1 | CASSLGWSSNTEAFF | TGCGCCAGCAGCTTGGGATGGTCTAGCAACACTGAAGCTTTCTTT
- | TRBJ2-5 | TRBD2 | TRBV4-1 | CASSQDQLAVGRLEETQYF | TGCGCCAGCAGCCAAGATCAGCTAGCGGTGGGTCGATTAGAGGAGACCCAGTACTTC
- | TRBJ1-6 | TRBD1 | TRBV6-2/TRBV6-3 | CASSSAGTGTYNSPLHF | TGTGCCAGCAGCTCAGCCGGGACAGGAACCTATAATTCACCCCTCCACTTT
- | TRBJ2-7 | TRBD1 | TRBV7-6 | CASSSSTAGQGYEQYF | TGTGCCAGCAGCTCATCCACAGCCGGACAGGGCTACGAGCAGTACTTC
- | TRBJ1-2 | TRBD1 | TRBV19 | CASRDRSYGYTF | TGTGCCAGCCGGGACAGGAGCTATGGCTACACCTTC
- | TRBJ1-5 | - | TRBV7-3 | CASSLTRYQPQHF | TGTGCCAGCAGCTTAACGAGGTATCAGCCCCAGCATTTT
- | TRBJ1-6 | TRBD1 | TRBV28 | CASRSDRLYNSPLHF | TGTGCCAGCAGATCGGACAGGCTCTATAATTCACCCCTCCACTTT
few | TRBJ1-5 | TRBD1 | TRBV7-8 | CASSSGSRGTQPQHF | TGTGCCAGCAGCTCTGGGTCCAGGGGGACTCAGCCCCAGCATTTT
- | TRBJ1-2 | TRBD1 | TRBV4-1 | CASSQGTGGVYGYTF | TGCGCCAGCAGCCAAGGGACAGGGGGCGTCTATGGCTACACCTTC
- | TRBJ1-1 | - | TRBV12-3/TRBV12-4 | CASSFAGNTEAFF | TGTGCCAGCAGTTTCGCAGGGAACACTGAAGCTTTCTTT